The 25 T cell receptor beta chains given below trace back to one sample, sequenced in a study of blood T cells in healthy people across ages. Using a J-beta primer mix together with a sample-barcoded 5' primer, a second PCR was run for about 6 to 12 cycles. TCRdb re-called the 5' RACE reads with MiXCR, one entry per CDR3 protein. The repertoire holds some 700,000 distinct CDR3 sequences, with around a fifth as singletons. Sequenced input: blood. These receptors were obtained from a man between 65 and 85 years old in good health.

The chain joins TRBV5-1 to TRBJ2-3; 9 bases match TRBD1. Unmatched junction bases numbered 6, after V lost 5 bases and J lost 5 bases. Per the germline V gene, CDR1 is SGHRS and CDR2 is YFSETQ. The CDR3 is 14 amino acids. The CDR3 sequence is CASREGQGQDTQYF. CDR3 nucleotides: TGCGCCAGCAGGGAGGGACAGGGCCAAGATACGCAGTATTTT.

The CDR3 here is CSVQGETEAFF. For the CDR3, the DNA is TGCTCGGTACAGGGGGAAACTGAAGCTTTCTTT. The chain uses TRBV29-1 and TRBJ1-1; 8 nucleotides align to TRBD1. This CDR3 has 11 amino acids. Germline CDR1 and CDR2: SQVTM and ANQGSEA.

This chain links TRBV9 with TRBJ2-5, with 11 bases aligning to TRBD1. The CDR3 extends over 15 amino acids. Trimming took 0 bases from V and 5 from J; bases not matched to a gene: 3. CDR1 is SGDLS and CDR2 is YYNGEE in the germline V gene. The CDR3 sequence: CASSVAGTGGETQYF. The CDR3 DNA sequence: TGTGCCAGCAGCGTAGCGGGGACAGGGGGGGAGACCCAGTACTTC. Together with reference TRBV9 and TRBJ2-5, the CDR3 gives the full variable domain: DSGVTQTPKHLITATGQRVTLRCSPRSGDLSVYWYQQSLDQGLQFLIQYYNGEERAKGNILERFSAQQFPDLHSELNLSSLELGDSALYFCASSVAGTGGETQYFGPGTRLLVL.

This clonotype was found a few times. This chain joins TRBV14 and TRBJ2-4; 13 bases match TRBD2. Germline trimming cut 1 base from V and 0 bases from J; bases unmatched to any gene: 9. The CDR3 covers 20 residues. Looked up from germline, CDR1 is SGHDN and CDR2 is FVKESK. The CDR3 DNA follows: TGTGCCAGCAGCCAAGTAACGGGACTAGCGGGGCGTCTAGCCAAAAACATTCAGTACTTC. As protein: CASSQVTGLAGRLAKNIQYF. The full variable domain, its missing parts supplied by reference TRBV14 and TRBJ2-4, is EAGVTQFPSHSVIEKGQTVTLRCDPISGHDNLYWYRRVMGKEIKFLLHFVKESKQDESGMPNNRFLAERTGGTYSTLKVQPAELEDSGVYFCASSQVTGLAGRLAKNIQYFGAGTRLSVL.

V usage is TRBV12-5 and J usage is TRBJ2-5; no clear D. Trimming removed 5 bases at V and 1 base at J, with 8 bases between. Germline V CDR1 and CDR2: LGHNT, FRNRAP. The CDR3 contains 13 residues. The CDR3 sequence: CASGASGQETQYF. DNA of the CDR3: TGTGCTAGTGGTGCCTCCGGCCAAGAGACCCAGTACTTC.

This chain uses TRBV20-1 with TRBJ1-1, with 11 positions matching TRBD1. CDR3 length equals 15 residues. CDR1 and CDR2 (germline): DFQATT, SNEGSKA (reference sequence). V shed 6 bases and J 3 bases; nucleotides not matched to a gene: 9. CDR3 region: CSAAGTGGKDTEAFF. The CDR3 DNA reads TGCAGTGCAGCCGGGACAGGGGGTAAGGACACTGAAGCTTTCTTT.

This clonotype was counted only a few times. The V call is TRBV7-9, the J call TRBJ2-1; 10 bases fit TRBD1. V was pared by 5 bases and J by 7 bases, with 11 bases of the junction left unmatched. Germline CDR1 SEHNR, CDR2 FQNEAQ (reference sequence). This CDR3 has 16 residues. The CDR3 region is CASSRMTGGANNEQFF. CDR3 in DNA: TGTGCCAGCAGCCGGATGACAGGGGGCGCGAATAATGAGCAGTTCTTC.

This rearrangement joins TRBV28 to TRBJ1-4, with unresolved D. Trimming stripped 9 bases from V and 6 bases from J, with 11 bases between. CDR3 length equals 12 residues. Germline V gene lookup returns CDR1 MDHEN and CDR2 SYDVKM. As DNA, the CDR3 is TGTGCCAGTACAGTGGCCTATGAAAAACTGTTTTTT. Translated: CASTVAYEKLFF. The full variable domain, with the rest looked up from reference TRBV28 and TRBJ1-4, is DVKVTQSSRYLVKRTGEKVFLECVQDMDHENMFWYRQDPGLGLRLIYFSYDVKMKEKGDIPEGYSVSREKKERFSLILESASTNQTSMYLCASTVAYEKLFFGSGTQLSVL.

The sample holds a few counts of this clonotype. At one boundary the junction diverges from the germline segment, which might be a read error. The CDR3 sequence is CASRLAYTVDGYTF. The CDR3 bases are TGCGCCAGCAGATTGGCATACACAGTGGATGGCTACACCTTC. The chain uses TRBV5-1 and TRBJ1-2, with D unclear. Germline loops: CDR1 SGHRS, CDR2 YFSETQ. This CDR3 contains 14 residues.

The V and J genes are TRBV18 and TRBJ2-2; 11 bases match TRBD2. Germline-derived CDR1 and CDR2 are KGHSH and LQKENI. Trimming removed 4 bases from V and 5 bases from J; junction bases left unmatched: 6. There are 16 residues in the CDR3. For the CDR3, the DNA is TGTGCCAGCTCACTACTAGCGGGAGAGCGAACCGGGGAGCTGTTTTTT. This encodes CASSLLAGERTGELFF. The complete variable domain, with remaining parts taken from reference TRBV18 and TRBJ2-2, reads NAGVMQNPRHLVRRRGQEARLRCSPMKGHSHVYWYRQLPEEGLKFMVYLQKENIIDESGMPKERFSAEFPKEGPSILRIQQVVRGDSAAYFCASSLLAGERTGELFFGEGSRLTVL.

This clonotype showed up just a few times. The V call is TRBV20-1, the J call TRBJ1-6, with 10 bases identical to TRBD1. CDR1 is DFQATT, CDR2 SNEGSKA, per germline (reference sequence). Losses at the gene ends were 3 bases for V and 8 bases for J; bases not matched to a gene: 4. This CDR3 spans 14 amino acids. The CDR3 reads CSASQTGGYSPLHF. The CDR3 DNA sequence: TGCAGTGCTAGTCAGACAGGGGGCTATTCACCCCTCCACTTT.

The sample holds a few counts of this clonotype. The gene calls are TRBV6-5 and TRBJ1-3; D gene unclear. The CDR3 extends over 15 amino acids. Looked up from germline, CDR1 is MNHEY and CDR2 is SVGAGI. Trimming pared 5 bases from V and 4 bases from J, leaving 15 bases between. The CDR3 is CASSRLAASGNTIYF. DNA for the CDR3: TGTGCCAGCAGTCGACTGGCGGCCTCAGGAAACACCATATATTTT.

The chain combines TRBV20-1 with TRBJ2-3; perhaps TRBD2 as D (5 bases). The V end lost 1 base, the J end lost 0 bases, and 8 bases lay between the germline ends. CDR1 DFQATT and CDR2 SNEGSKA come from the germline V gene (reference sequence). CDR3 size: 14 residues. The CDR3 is CSARASLSTDTQYF. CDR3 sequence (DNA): TGCAGTGCTAGAGCTAGCCTGAGCACAGATACGCAGTATTTT.

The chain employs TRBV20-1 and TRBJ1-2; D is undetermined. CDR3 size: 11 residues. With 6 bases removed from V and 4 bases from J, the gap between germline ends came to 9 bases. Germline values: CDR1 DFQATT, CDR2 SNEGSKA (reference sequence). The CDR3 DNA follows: TGCAGTGCAGCCCCAGGCTATGGCTACACCTTC. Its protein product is CSAAPGYGYTF.

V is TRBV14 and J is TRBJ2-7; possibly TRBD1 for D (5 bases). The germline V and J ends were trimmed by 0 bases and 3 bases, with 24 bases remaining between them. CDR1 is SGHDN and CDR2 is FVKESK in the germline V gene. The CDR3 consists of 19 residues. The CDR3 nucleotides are TGTGCCAGCAGCCAAGATCCCAGGGTCGGCACCAAAAACATCTACGAGCAGTACTTC. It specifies CASSQDPRVGTKNIYEQYF.

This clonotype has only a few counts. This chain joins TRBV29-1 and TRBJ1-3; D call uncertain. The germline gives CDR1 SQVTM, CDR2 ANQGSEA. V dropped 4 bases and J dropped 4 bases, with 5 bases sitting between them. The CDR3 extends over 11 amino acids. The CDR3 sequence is CSVGEGNTIYF. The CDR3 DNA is TGCAGCGTTGGAGAGGGAAACACCATATATTTT.

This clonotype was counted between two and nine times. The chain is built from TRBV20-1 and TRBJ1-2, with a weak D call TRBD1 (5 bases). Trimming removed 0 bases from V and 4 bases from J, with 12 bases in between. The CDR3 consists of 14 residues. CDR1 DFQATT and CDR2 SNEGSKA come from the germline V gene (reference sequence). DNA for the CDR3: TGCAGTGCTAGAGATTGGGGACTATCCTATGGCTACACCTTC. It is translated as CSARDWGLSYGYTF.

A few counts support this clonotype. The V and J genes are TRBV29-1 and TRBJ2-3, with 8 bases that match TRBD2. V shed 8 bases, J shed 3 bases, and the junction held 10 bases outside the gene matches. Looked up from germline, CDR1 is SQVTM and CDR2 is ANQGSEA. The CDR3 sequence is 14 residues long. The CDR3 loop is CSPIEAGVTDTQYF. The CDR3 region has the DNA TGCAGCCCCATAGAAGCGGGAGTGACAGATACGCAGTATTTT.

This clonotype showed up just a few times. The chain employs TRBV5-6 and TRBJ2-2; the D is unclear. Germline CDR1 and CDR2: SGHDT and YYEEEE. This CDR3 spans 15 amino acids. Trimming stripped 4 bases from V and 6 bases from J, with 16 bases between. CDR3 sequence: CASSPRNYGAGELFF. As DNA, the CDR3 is TGTGCCAGCAGCCCGCGCAATTATGGGGCCGGGGAGCTGTTTTTT.

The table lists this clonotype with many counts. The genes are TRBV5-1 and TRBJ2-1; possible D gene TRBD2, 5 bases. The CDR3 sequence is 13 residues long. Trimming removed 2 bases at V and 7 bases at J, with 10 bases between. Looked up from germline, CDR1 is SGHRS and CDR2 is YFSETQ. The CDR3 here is CASSFGPGNEQFF. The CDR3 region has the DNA TGCGCCAGCAGCTTCGGTCCGGGGAATGAGCAGTTCTTC.

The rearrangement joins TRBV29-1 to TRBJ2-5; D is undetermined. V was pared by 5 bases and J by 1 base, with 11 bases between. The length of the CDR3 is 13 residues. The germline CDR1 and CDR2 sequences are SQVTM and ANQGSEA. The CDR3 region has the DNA TGCAGCGTTTCACGGCAGATCCAAGAGACCCAGTACTTC. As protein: CSVSRQIQETQYF.

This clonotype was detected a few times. This CDR3 is CASSLRVLQGAETQYF. Here the CDR3 DNA reads TGCGCCAGCAGCTTGAGGGTCTTGCAGGGGGCAGAGACCCAGTACTTC. The chain joins TRBV5-1 to TRBJ2-5; 8 nucleotides match TRBD1. Germline assignment: CDR1 SGHRS and CDR2 YFSETQ. CDR3 size: 16 residues. With V trimmed by 1 base and J by 4 bases, 9 bases remained unmatched.

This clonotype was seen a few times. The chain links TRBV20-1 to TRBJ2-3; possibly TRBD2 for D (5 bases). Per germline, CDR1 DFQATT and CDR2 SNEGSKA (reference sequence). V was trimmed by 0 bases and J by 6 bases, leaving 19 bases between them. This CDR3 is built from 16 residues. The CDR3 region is CSARDHGASTADTQYF. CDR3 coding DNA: TGCAGTGCTAGAGATCACGGAGCTAGCACCGCGGATACGCAGTATTTT.

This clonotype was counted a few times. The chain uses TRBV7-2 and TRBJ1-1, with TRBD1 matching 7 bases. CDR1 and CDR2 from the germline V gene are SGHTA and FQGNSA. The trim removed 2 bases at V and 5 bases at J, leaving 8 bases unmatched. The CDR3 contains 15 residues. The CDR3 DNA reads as TGTGCCAGCAGCTTAAACCAGGGGGTGGTAACTGAAGCTTTCTTT. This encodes CASSLNQGVVTEAFF.

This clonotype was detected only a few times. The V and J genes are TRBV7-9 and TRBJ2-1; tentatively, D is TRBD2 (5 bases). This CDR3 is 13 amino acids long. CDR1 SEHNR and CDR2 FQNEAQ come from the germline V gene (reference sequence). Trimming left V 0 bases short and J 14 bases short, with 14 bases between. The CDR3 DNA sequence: TGTGCCAGCAGCTTAGCGTCGTCGGGATCGGAGTTCTTC. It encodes CASSLASSGSEFF.